The 29 T cell receptor beta chains in this list originate from one sample, sequenced in a study of PD-1 blockade in classical Hodgkin lymphoma. Clones were read by immunoSEQ multiplex PCR, and TCRdb kept only the in-frame ones, dropping some. The profile covers about 84,000 clones, with approximately 91% appearing a single time and around 20% taken by the ten largest. Relapses following autologous stem cell transplantation were seen in all patients, with brentuximab vedotin exposure varying. The sequencing here drew on peripheral blood mononuclear cells (PBMCs), taken at baseline. These receptors were obtained from a human donor with classical Hodgkin lymphoma.

This chain connects TRBV15 to TRBJ2-7; D perhaps matches TRBD1 (6 bases). In germline, CDR1 is LNHNV, CDR2 YYDKDF (reference sequence). There are 15 residues in the CDR3. V was pared by 2 bases and J by 2 bases, with 13 bases between. CDR3 in amino acids: CATSRIKDRPYEQYF. The CDR3 coding sequence is TGTGCCACCAGCAGAATTAAAGACAGGCCCTACGAGCAGTACTTC.

The table lists this clone with a count of one. This chain joins TRBV4-1 and TRBJ2-2, with 7 bases fitting TRBD2. Germline V CDR1 and CDR2: MGHRA, YSYEKL. There are 19 residues in the CDR3. With 3 bases clipped from V and 5 bases from J, the junction kept 18 bases outside the gene matches. DNA for the CDR3: TGCGCCAGCAGCCAGCAACCCCTTCGGGGCGGGAGACGAACCGGGGAGCTGTTTTTT. It translates to CASSQQPLRGGRRTGELFF.

This clone was counted only a few times. Additional DNA sequences in this sample encode the identical CDR3. CDR3 sequence: CASSQEGAYNEQFF. The DNA of the CDR3 is TGTGCCAGCAGCCAAGAAGGAGCTTACAATGAGCAGTTCTTC. This chain uses TRBV14 with TRBJ2-1, with unresolved D. V was shortened by 0 bases and J by 4 bases, with 7 bases between the two germline ends. Germline CDR1 and CDR2: SGHDN and FVKESK. The CDR3 is 14 amino acids.

This clone was recorded a few times. Here the CDR3 reads CASSPSRDGTYGYTF. The DNA of the CDR3 is TGTGCCAGCTCACCCAGTCGGGACGGTACCTATGGCTACACCTTC. The chain employs TRBV18 and TRBJ1-2; perhaps TRBD1 as D (5 bases). V was trimmed by 3 bases and J by 4 bases, leaving 15 bases between them. From germline, CDR1 is KGHSH and CDR2 LQKENI. The length of the CDR3 is 15 residues.

This chain connects TRBV7-6 to TRBJ1-4; no definite D call. V gave up 3 bases and J gave up 5 bases, with 10 bases separating them. In germline, CDR1 is SGHVS, CDR2 FNYEAQ. The CDR3 extends over 14 amino acids. The CDR3, as DNA: TGTGCCAGCAGCTTGGGTTCAGGAAATGAAAAACTGTTTTTT. Translation gives CASSLGSGNEKLFF.

This chain joins TRBV7-2 and TRBJ2-7; a possible D gene is TRBD2 (5 bases). V lost 4 bases and J lost 1, with 8 bases in between. The CDR3 runs to 13 residues. The germline V gene has CDR1 SGHTA and CDR2 FQGNSA. The CDR3, as DNA: TGTGCCAGCAGCTGGACTGGATCCTACGAGCAGTACTTC. It encodes CASSWTGSYEQYF.

The chain employs TRBV2 and TRBJ1-2; no firm D call. V was shortened by 0 bases and J by 7 bases, with 6 bases between the two germline ends. This CDR3 is built from 12 residues. Germline V gives CDR1 SNHLY, CDR2 FYNNEI. CDR3 residues: CASSEAFRGYTF. CDR3 sequence (DNA): TGTGCCAGCAGTGAAGCGTTCCGTGGCTACACCTTC.

The rearrangement joins TRBV2 to TRBJ2-3, with D uncertain. This CDR3 contains 12 residues. Trimming pared 1 base from V and 6 bases from J, leaving 5 bases between. CDR1 and CDR2 from the germline V gene are SNHLY and FYNNEI. In DNA, the CDR3 is TGTGCCAGCAGTGAAGGTCGGGATACGCAGTATTTT. It is translated as CASSEGRDTQYF.

V gene TRBV4-1 combines with J gene TRBJ2-1; maybe TRBD1 (6 bases). The CDR3 runs to 17 residues. Trimming shortened V by 8 bases and J by 4 bases, and 24 bases separated the two germline ends. Germline V lookup: CDR1 MGHRA, CDR2 YSYEKL. In DNA form, the CDR3 reads TGCGCCAGCGCGACCTTTCTGGACAGCCAGGCATACAATGAGCAGTTCTTC. Protein: CASATFLDSQAYNEQFF.

This chain connects TRBV19 to TRBJ2-1, with TRBD2 matching over 11 bases. V gave up 6 bases and J gave up 7 bases; unmatched junction bases: 11. CDR1 is LNHDA and CDR2 is SQIVND in the germline V gene (reference sequence). The CDR3 runs to 16 residues. The CDR3 is CASRPHSGRVGNEQFF. CDR3 DNA sequence: TGTGCCAGTAGACCGCATAGCGGGAGGGTGGGGAATGAGCAGTTCTTC.

The chain is built from TRBV4-3 and TRBJ2-7, with D possibly called TRBD1 or TRBD2 (5 bases each). V dropped 4 bases and J dropped 3 bases, with 13 bases sitting between them. The CDR3 loop spans 14 amino acids. Per the germline V gene, CDR1 is LGHNA and CDR2 is YSLEER. The CDR3 here is CASSRGSGHYEQYF. CDR3 coding DNA: TGCGCCAGCAGCCGGGGGAGCGGCCACTACGAGCAGTACTTC.

This chain uses TRBV14 with TRBJ2-3, with D perhaps matching TRBD2 (7 bases). The CDR3 has 18 amino acids. V shed 1 base and J shed 1 base, with 18 bases lying between them. Germline lookup yields CDR1 SGHDN and CDR2 FVKESK. In DNA form, the CDR3 reads TGTGCCAGCAGCCAAGTTTTCCGGACGGGGGGCCGCACAGATACGCAGTATTTT. This translates into CASSQVFRTGGRTDTQYF.

This rearrangement joins TRBV15 to TRBJ1-3; D might be TRBD1 (6 bases). This CDR3 spans 16 amino acids. V lost 4 bases and J 3 bases, leaving 16 bases between the germline ends. CDR1 and CDR2 (germline): LNHNV, YYDKDF (reference sequence). The CDR3 nucleotides are TGTGCCACCAGCACCGGGATGACAGGAGTTGGAAACACCATATATTTT. This codes for CATSTGMTGVGNTIYF.

This sequence joins TRBV6-6 and TRBJ1-1, with 8 bases identical to TRBD1. Germline CDR1 MNHNY, CDR2 SVGAGI (reference sequence). The CDR3 loop spans 16 amino acids. J gave up 2 bases and V 6 bases, and 11 bases lay outside the gene matches. The CDR3 protein is CASRSRTGKSNTEAFF. CDR3 sequence (DNA): TGTGCCAGCAGGTCCCGGACAGGGAAGAGTAACACTGAAGCTTTCTTT.

V usage is TRBV10-1 and J usage is TRBJ2-1, with D tentatively TRBD1 (6 bases). CDR1 and CDR2 (germline): WNHNN, SYGVQD (reference sequence). The CDR3 runs to 13 residues. Trimming cost V 6 bases and J 8 bases, with 14 bases left between them. DNA for the CDR3: TGCGCCAGCAGGGACAGCCCGAGGGATGAGCAGTTCTTC. Translating gives CASRDSPRDEQFF.

V gene TRBV2 combines with J gene TRBJ2-7; 9 positions match TRBD1. Germline V gene lookup returns CDR1 SNHLY and CDR2 FYNNEI. The CDR3 runs 14 residues. Losses at the gene ends were 6 bases for V and 1 base for J; bases not matched to a gene: 4. The CDR3 here is CASSLGTGSYEQYF. The DNA of the CDR3 is TGTGCCAGCAGCCTCGGGACAGGGTCCTACGAGCAGTACTTC.

The rearrangement joins TRBV29-1 to TRBJ2-1; the match to TRBD2 covers 7 bases. In germline, CDR1 is SQVTM, CDR2 ANQGSEA. This CDR3 spans 16 amino acids. Trimming at V came to 1 base and at J to 6 bases, leaving 12 bases not matched to a gene. CDR3 DNA: TGCAGCGTTGAAGCCCTTTTTGGGAGGGCTGTCAATGAGCAGTTCTTC. The encoded protein is CSVEALFGRAVNEQFF.

V usage is TRBV19 and J usage is TRBJ1-5; D is ambiguous. The CDR3 totals 14 residues. Germline V gene sequence: CDR1 LNHDA, CDR2 SQIVND (reference sequence). V was pared by 3 bases and J by 2 bases, with 8 bases between. CDR3 protein: CASSIGYGNQPQHF. CDR3 bases: TGTGCCAGTAGTATTGGATATGGCAATCAGCCCCAGCATTTT.

A few counts support this clone. The chain uses TRBV7-2 and TRBJ2-2, with TRBD2 matching 12 bases. V lost 5 bases and J lost 4; bases outside the gene matches: 2. Germline-derived CDR1 and CDR2 are SGHTA and FQGNSA. The CDR3 is made up of 15 amino acids. In DNA, the CDR3 is TGTGCCAGCAGCCAGGGACTAGCGGGCACCGGGGAGCTGTTTTTT. Its translation is CASSQGLAGTGELFF.

About this clone: The junction and the germline gene differ at one end; a read error may be behind it. The chain employs TRBV7-7 and TRBJ2-7, with TRBD1 as a possible D gene (6 bases). The V gene's germline CDR1 is SSHAT and CDR2 FNYEAQ (reference sequence). The CDR3 totals 18 residues. DNA for the CDR3: TGTGCTAGCAGCTTAGCTGGGGGCGGCTGGGCTAGTAACTCCGAGCAGTACTTC. As protein: CASSLAGGGWASNSEQYF.

The chain recombines TRBV30 with TRBJ1-4; no clear D gene. Germline values: CDR1 GTSNPN, CDR2 SVGIG (reference sequence). The CDR3 contains 15 residues. The V end lost 0 bases, the J end lost 8 bases, and 16 bases lay between the germline ends. The CDR3 DNA sequence: TGTGCCTGGAGTGTAAAAGGGCCGGGGTACGAAAAACTGTTTTTT. Translated: CAWSVKGPGYEKLFF.

The CDR3 DNA is TGTGCCAGCAGTCCTGGGATCTACGAGCAGTACTTC. Its translation is CASSPGIYEQYF. The V and J genes are TRBV2 and TRBJ2-7; D gene ambiguous. The length of the CDR3 is 12 residues. V was trimmed by 5 bases and J by 3 bases, leaving 8 bases between them. Germline V CDR1 and CDR2: SNHLY, FYNNEI.

This clone was found once. The chain links TRBV2 to TRBJ2-7; the D gene is possibly TRBD2 (6 bases). The CDR3 runs 12 residues. Germline CDR1 and CDR2: SNHLY and FYNNEI. The germline V and J ends were trimmed by 6 bases and 4 bases, with 10 bases remaining between them. The CDR3 region is CASRVGGYEQYF. For the CDR3, the DNA is TGTGCCAGCAGGGTCGGGGGTTACGAGCAGTACTTC.

V gene TRBV4-1 combines with J gene TRBJ1-2; possibly TRBD1 for D (5 bases). The CDR3 runs to 14 residues. The germline V gene has CDR1 MGHRA and CDR2 YSYEKL. Trimming removed 2 bases from V and 4 bases from J, with 11 bases in between. Here the CDR3 reads CASSQPERGYGYTF. The CDR3 DNA reads TGCGCCAGCAGCCAACCAGAGAGGGGCTATGGCTACACCTTC.

This chain links TRBV6-5 with TRBJ1-2; the D is unclear. V was pared by 3 bases and J by 4 bases, with 15 bases between. Germline V gene data show CDR1 as MNHEY and CDR2 as SVGAGI. There are 15 residues in the CDR3. CDR3 DNA sequence: TGTGCCAGCAGTTATAAGGCAGGTGGGAGCTATGGCTACACCTTC. Amino acid sequence: CASSYKAGGSYGYTF.

The rearrangement joins TRBV6-1 to TRBJ2-2, with a possible D match to TRBD2 (6 bases). Germline V gene lookup returns CDR1 MNHNS and CDR2 SASEGT. The V and J ends lost 5 bases and 0 bases respectively, with 7 bases between them. The CDR3 spans 14 residues. As DNA, the CDR3 is TGTGCCAGCAGTAGGGACTCGAACACCGGGGAGCTGTTTTTT. It is translated as CASSRDSNTGELFF.

The genes are TRBV5-1 and TRBJ1-3; tentative D call: TRBD1 (6 bases). The germline gives CDR1 SGHRS, CDR2 YFSETQ. CDR3 length: 15 residues. V lost 7 bases and J lost 1, with 15 bases in between. The DNA for the CDR3 is TGCGCCAGCGCAACGGGAGGACAGTCTGGAAACACCATATATTTT. Translated, it gives CASATGGQSGNTIYF.

The genes are TRBV29-1 and TRBJ2-3; D gene uncertain. Trimming cost V 5 bases and J 0 bases, with 21 bases left between them. Germline values: CDR1 SQVTM, CDR2 ANQGSEA. The CDR3 runs to 17 residues. CDR3 region: CSVLVAPLGFSTDTQYF. In DNA form, the CDR3 reads TGCAGCGTTCTAGTCGCCCCACTTGGGTTTAGCACAGATACGCAGTATTTT.

The V and J genes are TRBV7-2 and TRBJ2-3; 7 bases map to TRBD2. The CDR3 runs to 15 residues. Trimming at V came to 3 bases and at J to 6 bases, leaving 9 bases not matched to a gene. Germline V gene lookup returns CDR1 SGHTA and CDR2 FQGNSA. CDR3 residues: CASSFRVGGLDTQYF. CDR3 DNA sequence: TGTGCCAGCAGCTTTCGAGTGGGAGGGCTTGATACGCAGTATTTT.